The present TCR beta chain was sequenced within a study of identifying expanded T cells in peripheral blood. General study results and limits: Over two and four weeks, about 15 and 19 clones changed, versus around 1.1 between replicates. Across healthy donors, higher total template counts meant significantly greater roughly 2-week count variance.

This table comes from immunoSEQ multiplex PCR, and its TCRdb copy is limited to in-frame clones, with some not included. The table records 95,000 to 150,000 clones, about 80% of them present only once. No infections or other immune events were documented during collection. A word on this clone: Its target is not known.

The CDR3 covers 14 residues. Trimming left V 6 bases short and J 9 bases short, with 15 bases between. Germline-derived CDR1 and CDR2 are MDHEN and SYDVKM. The source is a person between 18 and 75 years old in good health. Sequencing was carried out using blood. The chain recombines TRBV28 with TRBJ1-6; TRBD1 is a possible D gene (5 bases). Here the CDR3 reads CASSRTSRASPLHF. The CDR3 coding sequence is TGTGCCAGCAGCCGTACAAGCAGGGCTTCACCCCTCCACTTT.